This T cell receptor (beta chain) was identified during a study of blood T cells in healthy people across ages. Trimming took off 6 bases at V and 8 bases at J, with 29 bases between the two ends. The CDR3 runs 19 residues. The germline CDR1 and CDR2 sequences are MNHNS and SASEGT. Using a J-beta primer mix together with a sample-barcoded 5' primer, a second PCR was run for about 6 to 12 cycles. TCRdb re-called the 5' RACE reads through MiXCR, storing one row per CDR3 protein. Seen here are roughly 1,800,000 distinct CDR3 sequences, roughly 50% observed once, and the top ten hold over 2%. The sequenced material came from blood. This receptor was taken from a woman aged 40-49 years in good health. This chain links TRBV6-1 with TRBJ1-6; no reliable D call. CDR3 bases: TGTGCCAGCAGCCGAGCCCTCGGACCTCAGTTGGGTCTTTATTCACCCCTCCACTTT. Its translation: CASSRALGPQLGLYSPLHF.